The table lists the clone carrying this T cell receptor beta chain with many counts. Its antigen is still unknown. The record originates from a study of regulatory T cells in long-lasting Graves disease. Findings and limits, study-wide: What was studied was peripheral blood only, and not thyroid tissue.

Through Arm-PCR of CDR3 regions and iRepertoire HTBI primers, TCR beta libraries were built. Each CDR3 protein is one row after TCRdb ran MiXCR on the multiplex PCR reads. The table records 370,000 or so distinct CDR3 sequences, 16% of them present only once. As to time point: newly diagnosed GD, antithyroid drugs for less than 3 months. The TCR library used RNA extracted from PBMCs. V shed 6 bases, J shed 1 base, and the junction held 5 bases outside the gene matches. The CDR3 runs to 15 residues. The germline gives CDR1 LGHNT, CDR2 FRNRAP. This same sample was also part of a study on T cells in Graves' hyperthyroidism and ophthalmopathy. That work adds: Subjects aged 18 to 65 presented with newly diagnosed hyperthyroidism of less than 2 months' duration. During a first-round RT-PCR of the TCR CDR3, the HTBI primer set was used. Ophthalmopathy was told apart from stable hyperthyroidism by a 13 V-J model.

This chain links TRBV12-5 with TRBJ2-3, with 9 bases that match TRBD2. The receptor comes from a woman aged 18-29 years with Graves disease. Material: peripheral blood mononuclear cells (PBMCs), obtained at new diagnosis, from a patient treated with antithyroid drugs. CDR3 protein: CASGASGTRTDTQYF. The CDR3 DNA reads TGTGCTAGTGGGGCTAGCGGGACCCGCACAGATACGCAGTATTTT.